The T cell receptor beta chain described here comes from a study of blood T cell repertoires in COVID-19. Looking at the study overall: The samples span acute and convalescent COVID-19 from the United States, Italy and Spain. The analysed material was cDNA or gDNA that came from T cells, B-cell-depleted T cells, or PBMCs.

This CDR3 is built from 12 residues. V lost 5 bases to trimming and J lost 10 bases; unmatched junction nucleotides: 7. How the authors handled the data: From reference gene primer amplification, estimates of nucleated cell counts were derived. Some clones are missing from TCRdb's copy, which holds only in-frame ones; the method was immunoSEQ multiplex PCR. V, J and clone size are taken as reported in that table, and D and trimming were inferred from the DNA itself. This table holds about 26,000 clones, 80% to 95% found once. Source material: peripheral blood. This receptor was obtained from a human donor in a cohort sampled during active COVID-19. V is TRBV12-3 or TRBV12-4 and J is TRBJ1-2, with 7 positions matching TRBD1. CDR3 in amino acids: CASSGLQGTYTF. CDR3 in DNA: TGTGCCAGCAGTGGCCTACAGGGGACCTACACCTTC.